This T cell receptor beta chain comes out of a study of human T cells and chemical hapten exposure. Study-level information: For sensitization, 2% DPC was applied to an approximately 2 cm by approximately 2 cm patch of upper inner arm skin. Patients got weekly scalp diphenylcyclopropenone doses over the roughly 24-week study. Findings and limits, study-wide: With regard to DPC sensitization, TCRs above 1 in 1000 frequency did not change.

The time point is: pre-sensitization, week 0. Stated treatment: therapeutic diphenylcyclopropenone sensitization with weekly scalp DPC. TCRdb re-analysed the RACE reads in MiXCR, keeping a single row per CDR3 protein. The table has tens of thousands of distinct CDR3 sequences, 9.6% seen once. The table lists this clonotype with a few counts. Its target is unknown. The junction shows a germline mismatch at one end, possibly a read error. CDR1 is MNHEY, CDR2 SMNVEV, per germline (reference sequence). CDR3 length equals 16 residues. The clonotype was recovered from a woman in her 40s with alopecia areata. Some clones in this sample may be carry-over from other donors' samples. V and J are TRBV27 and TRBJ1-3, with D perhaps TRBD1 (5 bases). Sequences were derived from whole blood, sampled in connection with sensitization to the hapten diphenylcyclopropenone (DPC). The CDR3 DNA reads TGTGCCAGCAGTTTATCTTGGGGGACCTCTGAAAACACCATATATTTT. It translates to CASSLSWGTSENTIYF.